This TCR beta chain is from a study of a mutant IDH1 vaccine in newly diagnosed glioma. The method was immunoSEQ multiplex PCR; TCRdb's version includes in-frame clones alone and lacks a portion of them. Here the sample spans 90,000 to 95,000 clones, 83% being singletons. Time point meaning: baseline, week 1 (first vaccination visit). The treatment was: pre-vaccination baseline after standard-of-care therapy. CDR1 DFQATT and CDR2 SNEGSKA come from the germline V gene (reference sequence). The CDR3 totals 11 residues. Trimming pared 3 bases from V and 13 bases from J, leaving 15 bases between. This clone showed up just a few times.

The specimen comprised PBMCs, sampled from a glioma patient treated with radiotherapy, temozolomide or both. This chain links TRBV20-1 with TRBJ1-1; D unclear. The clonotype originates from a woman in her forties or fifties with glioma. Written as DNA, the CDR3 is TGCAGTGCTAGCCCGCCGCCGCAGAATTTCTTT. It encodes CSASPPPQNFF.